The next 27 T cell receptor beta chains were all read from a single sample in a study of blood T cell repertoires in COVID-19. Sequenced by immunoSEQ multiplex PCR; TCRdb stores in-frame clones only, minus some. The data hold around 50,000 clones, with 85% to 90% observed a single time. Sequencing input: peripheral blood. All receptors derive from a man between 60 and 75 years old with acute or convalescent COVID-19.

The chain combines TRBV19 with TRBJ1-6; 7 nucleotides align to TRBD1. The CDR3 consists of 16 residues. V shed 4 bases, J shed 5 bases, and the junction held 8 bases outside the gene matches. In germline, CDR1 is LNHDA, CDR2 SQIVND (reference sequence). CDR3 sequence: CASSTRGTVNNSPLHF. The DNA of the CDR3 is TGTGCCAGTAGTACCCGAGGGACAGTAAATAATTCACCCCTCCACTTT.

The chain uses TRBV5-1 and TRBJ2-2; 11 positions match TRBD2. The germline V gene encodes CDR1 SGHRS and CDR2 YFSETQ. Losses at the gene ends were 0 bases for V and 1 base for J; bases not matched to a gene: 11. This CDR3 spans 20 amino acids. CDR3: CASSLDPDRGTSGNTGELFF. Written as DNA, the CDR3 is TGCGCCAGCAGCTTGGACCCAGACCGAGGGACTAGCGGGAACACCGGGGAGCTGTTTTTT.

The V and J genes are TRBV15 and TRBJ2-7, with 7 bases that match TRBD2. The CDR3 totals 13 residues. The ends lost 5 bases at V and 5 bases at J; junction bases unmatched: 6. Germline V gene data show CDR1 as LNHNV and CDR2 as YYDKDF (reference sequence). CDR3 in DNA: TGTGCCACCAGCGACCTAACTAGCGACGAGCAGTACTTC. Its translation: CATSDLTSDEQYF.

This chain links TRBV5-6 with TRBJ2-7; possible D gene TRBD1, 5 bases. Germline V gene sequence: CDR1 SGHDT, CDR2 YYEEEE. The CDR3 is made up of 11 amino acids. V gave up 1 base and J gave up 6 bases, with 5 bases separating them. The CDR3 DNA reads TGTGCCAGCAGCTTGAGGGGCGAGCAGTACTTC. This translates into CASSLRGEQYF.

The DNA of the CDR3 is TGTGCCAGCAGCCAGACCCGACAGGGGGCCGGGGAGCTGTTTTTT. Its protein product is CASSQTRQGAGELFF. J is TRBJ2-2 and V is TRBV3-1 (or the pseudogene TRBV3-2); 9 nucleotides align to TRBD1. The CDR3 loop spans 15 amino acids. Germline CDR1 reads LGHDT; CDR2 reads YNNKEL (reference sequence). V shed 3 bases and J 6 bases; nucleotides not matched to a gene: 5.

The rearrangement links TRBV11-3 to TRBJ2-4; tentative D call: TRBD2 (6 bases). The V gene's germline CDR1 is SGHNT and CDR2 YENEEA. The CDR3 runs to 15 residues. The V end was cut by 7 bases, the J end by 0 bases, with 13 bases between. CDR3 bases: TGTGCCAGCACTCCCGGGGGTGGAGCCAAAAACATTCAGTACTTC. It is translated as CASTPGGGAKNIQYF. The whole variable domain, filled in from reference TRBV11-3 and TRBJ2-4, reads EAGVVQSPRYKIIEKKQPVAFWCNPISGHNTLYWYLQNLGQGPELLIRYENEEAVDDSQLPKDRFSAERLKGVDSTLKIQPAELGDSAVYLCASTPGGGAKNIQYFGAGTRLSVL.

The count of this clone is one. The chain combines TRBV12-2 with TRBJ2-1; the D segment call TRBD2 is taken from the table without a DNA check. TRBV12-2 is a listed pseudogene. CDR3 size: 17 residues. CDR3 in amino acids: CASRCYGTSGSRNEQFF. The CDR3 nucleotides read TGTGCAAGTCGCTGTTACGGGACTAGCGGGAGTAGGAATGAGCAGTTCTTC.

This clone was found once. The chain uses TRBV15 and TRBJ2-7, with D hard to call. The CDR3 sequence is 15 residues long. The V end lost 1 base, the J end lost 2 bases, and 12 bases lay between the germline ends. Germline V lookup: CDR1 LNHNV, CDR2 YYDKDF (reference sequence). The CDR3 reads CATSRGPGATYEQYF. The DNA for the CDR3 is TGTGCCACCAGCAGAGGGCCAGGCGCGACCTACGAGCAGTACTTC.

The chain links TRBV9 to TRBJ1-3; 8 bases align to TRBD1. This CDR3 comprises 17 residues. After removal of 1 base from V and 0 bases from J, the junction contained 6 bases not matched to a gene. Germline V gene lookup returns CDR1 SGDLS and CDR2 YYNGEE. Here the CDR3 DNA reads TGTGCCAGCAGCGTATCAGGGGGCGTTATCTCTGGAAACACCATATATTTT. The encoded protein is CASSVSGGVISGNTIYF.

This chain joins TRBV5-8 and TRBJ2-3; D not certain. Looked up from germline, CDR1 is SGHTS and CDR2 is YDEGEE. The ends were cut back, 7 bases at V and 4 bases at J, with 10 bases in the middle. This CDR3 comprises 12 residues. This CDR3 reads CASSEVADTQYF. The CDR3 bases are TGTGCCAGCTCCGAGGTCGCAGATACGCAGTATTTT.

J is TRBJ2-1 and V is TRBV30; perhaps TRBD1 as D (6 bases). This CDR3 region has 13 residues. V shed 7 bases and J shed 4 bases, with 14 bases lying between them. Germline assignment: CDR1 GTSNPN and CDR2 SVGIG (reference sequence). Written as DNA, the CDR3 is TGTGCCTTTTCCGGGACACCGTACAATGAGCAGTTCTTC. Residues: CAFSGTPYNEQFF. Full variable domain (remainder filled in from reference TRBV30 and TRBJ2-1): SQTIHQWPATLVQPVGSPLSLECTVEGTSNPNLYWYRQAAGRGLQLLFYSVGIGQISSEVPQNLSASRPQDRQFILSSKKLLLSDSGFYLCAFSGTPYNEQFFGPGTRLTVL.

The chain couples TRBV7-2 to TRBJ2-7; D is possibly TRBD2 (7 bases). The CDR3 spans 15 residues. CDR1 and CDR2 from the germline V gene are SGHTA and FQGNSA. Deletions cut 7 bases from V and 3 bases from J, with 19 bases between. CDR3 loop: CASTLEYGGHYEQYF. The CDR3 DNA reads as TGTGCCAGCACCCTGGAATACGGGGGGCACTACGAGCAGTACTTC.

The CDR3: CASSFPLLYYGYTF. For the CDR3, the DNA is TGTGCCAGCAGCTTTCCCTTACTCTACTATGGCTACACCTTC. This sequence joins TRBV7-9 and TRBJ1-2; no definite D call. V was trimmed by 3 bases and J by 3 bases, leaving 11 bases between them. The CDR3 covers 14 residues. The germline gives CDR1 SEHNR, CDR2 FQNEAQ (reference sequence).

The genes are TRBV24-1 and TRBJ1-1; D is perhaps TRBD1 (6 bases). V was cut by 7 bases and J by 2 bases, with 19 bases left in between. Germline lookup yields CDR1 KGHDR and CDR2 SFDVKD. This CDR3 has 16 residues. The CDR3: CATSARGPRGNTEAFF. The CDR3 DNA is TGTGCCACCAGCGCCCGGGGTCCCAGGGGAAACACTGAAGCTTTCTTT.

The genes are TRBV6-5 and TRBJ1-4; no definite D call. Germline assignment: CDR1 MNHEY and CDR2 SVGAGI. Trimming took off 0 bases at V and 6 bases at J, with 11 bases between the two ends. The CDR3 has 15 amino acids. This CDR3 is CASSYSKEDHEKLFF. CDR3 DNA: TGTGCCAGCAGTTACTCGAAGGAGGACCATGAAAAACTGTTTTTT.

The CDR3 nucleotides are TGTGCCAGCAGTTACGGTGAGGCTGGGAGCACAGATACGCAGTATTTT. Its translation: CASSYGEAGSTDTQYF. The V gene is TRBV6-2 or TRBV6-3, the J gene TRBJ2-3; D ambiguous. Germline lookup yields CDR1 MNHEY and CDR2 SVGEGT. The CDR3 runs to 16 residues. Trimming removed 2 bases from V and 0 bases from J, with 12 bases in between.

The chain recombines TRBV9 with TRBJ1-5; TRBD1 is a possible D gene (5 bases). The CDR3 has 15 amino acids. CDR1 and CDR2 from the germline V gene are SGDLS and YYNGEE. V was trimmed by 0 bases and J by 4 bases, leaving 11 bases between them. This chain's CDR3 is CASSVDPGKNQPQHF. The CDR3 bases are TGTGCCAGCAGCGTAGACCCAGGGAAGAATCAGCCCCAGCATTTT.

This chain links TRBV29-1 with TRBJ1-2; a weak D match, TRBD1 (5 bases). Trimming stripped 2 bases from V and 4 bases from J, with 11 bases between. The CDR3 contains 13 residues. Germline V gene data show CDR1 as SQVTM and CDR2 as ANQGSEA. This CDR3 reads CSVELPDSYGYTF. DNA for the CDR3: TGCAGCGTTGAACTCCCAGACAGCTATGGCTACACCTTC.

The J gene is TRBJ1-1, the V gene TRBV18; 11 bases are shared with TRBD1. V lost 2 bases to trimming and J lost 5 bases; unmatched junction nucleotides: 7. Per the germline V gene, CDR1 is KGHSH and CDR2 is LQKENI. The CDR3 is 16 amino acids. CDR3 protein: CASSPGQGAQGTEAFF. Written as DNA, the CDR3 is TGTGCCAGCTCACCAGGACAGGGGGCCCAGGGGACTGAAGCTTTCTTT.

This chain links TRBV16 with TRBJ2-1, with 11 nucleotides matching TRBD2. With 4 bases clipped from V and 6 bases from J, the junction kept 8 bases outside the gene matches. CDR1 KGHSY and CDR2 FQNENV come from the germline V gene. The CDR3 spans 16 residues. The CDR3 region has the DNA TGTGCCAGCAGCCTTCCGGCGCTAGCGGGAGGCAATGAGCAGTTCTTC. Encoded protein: CASSLPALAGGNEQFF.

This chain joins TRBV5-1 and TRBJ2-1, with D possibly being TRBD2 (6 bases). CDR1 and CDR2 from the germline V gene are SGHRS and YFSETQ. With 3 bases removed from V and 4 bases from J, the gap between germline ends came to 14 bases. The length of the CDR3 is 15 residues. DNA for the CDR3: TGCGCCAGCAGCTCCCGTTACGGGGGATACAATGAGCAGTTCTTC. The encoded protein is CASSSRYGGYNEQFF.

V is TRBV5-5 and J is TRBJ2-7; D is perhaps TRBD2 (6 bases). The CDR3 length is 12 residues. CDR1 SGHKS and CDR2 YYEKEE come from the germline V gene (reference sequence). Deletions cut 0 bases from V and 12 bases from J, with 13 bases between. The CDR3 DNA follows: TGTGCCAGCAGCTTGGGGGAGGCTGTGGGGTACTTC. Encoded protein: CASSLGEAVGYF.

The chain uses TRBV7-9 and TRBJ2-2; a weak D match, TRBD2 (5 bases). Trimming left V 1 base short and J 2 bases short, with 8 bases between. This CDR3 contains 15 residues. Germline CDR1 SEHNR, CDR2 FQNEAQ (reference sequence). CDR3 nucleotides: TGTGCCAGCAGCTTAGAAGGGAGCAACACCGGGGAGCTGTTTTTT. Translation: CASSLEGSNTGELFF.

The CDR3 is CASGRPRNEQFF. DNA of the CDR3: TGTGCTAGTGGACGTCCGCGAAATGAGCAGTTCTTC. The rearrangement joins TRBV12-5 to TRBJ2-1, with D hard to call. Trimming stripped 6 bases from V and 7 bases from J, with 10 bases between. The CDR3 has 12 amino acids. Germline CDR1 LGHNT, CDR2 FRNRAP.

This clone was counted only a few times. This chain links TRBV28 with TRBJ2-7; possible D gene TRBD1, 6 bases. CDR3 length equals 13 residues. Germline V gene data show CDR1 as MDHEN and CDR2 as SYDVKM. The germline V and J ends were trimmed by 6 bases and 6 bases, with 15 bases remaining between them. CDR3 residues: CASSSPGRGEQYF. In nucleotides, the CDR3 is TGTGCCAGCAGCTCCCCTGGCAGGGGCGAGCAGTACTTC.

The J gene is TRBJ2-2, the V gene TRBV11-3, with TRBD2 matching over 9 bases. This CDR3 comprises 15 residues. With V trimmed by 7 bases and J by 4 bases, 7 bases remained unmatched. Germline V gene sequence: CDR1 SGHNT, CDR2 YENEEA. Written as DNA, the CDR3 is TGTGCCAGCACCCCTGGCGGGAGGGGCACCGGGGAGCTGTTTTTT. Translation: CASTPGGRGTGELFF.

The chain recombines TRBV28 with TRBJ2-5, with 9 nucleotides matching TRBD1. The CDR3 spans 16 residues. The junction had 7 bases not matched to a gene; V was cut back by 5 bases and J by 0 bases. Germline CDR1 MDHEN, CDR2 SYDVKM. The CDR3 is CASSPQGARNQETQYF. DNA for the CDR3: TGTGCCAGCAGTCCACAGGGGGCGAGGAACCAAGAGACCCAGTACTTC.